The 6 T cell receptor beta chains reported below all come from one sample, sequenced in a study of T cell changes during pregnancy in multiple sclerosis. Produced via immunoSEQ multiplex PCR; TCRdb's table is partial and in-frame only. The top ten hold over 0.45% of the sample, which has about 36,000 clones, 92% seen once. The input for sequencing was CD4+ T cells from peripheral blood mononuclear cells, taken after pregnancy. These receptors originate from a female donor with multiple sclerosis, enrolled in a pregnancy study.

V is TRBV18 and J is TRBJ1-4; D not certain. Germline V gene sequence: CDR1 KGHSH, CDR2 LQKENI. Trimming took off 0 bases at V and 7 bases at J, with 15 bases between the two ends. The CDR3 covers 16 residues. DNA of the CDR3: TGTGCCAGCTCACCACCGGACGCGGGGTATGGTGAAAAACTGTTTTTT. It specifies CASSPPDAGYGEKLFF.

The rearrangement joins TRBV7-3 to TRBJ2-1; TRBD2 matches at 8 bases. Unmatched junction bases numbered 8, after V lost 1 base and J lost 9 bases. The germline CDR1 and CDR2 sequences are SGHTA and FQGTGA. The CDR3 is 15 residues long. This CDR3 reads CASSLRREAAGEQFF. As DNA, the CDR3 is TGTGCCAGCAGCTTAAGGCGGGAGGCGGCGGGTGAGCAGTTCTTC.

This clone came up a few times. The rearrangement uses TRBV7-3 and TRBJ2-7, with TRBD1 matching 8 bases. The V segment lost 4 bases and the J segment 9 bases; nucleotides outside the gene matches: 8. Per the germline V gene, CDR1 is SGHTA and CDR2 is FQGTGA. The CDR3 runs to 13 residues. CDR3 sequence: CASSSTTGTGQYF. CDR3 nucleotide sequence: TGTGCCAGCAGCTCTACCACGGGGACAGGGCAGTACTTC.

The rearrangement uses TRBV28 and TRBJ1-3, with 7 bases that match TRBD1. The CDR3 sequence is 16 residues long. CDR1 is MDHEN, CDR2 SYDVKM, per germline. V was pared by 4 bases and J by 0 bases, with 6 bases of the junction left unmatched. The CDR3 DNA reads TGTGCCAGCAGTTCATGGACAGGACGCTCTGGAAACACCATATATTTT. As protein: CASSSWTGRSGNTIYF. The whole variable domain, filled in from reference TRBV28 and TRBJ1-3, reads DVKVTQSSRYLVKRTGEKVFLECVQDMDHENMFWYRQDPGLGLRLIYFSYDVKMKEKGDIPEGYSVSREKKERFSLILESASTNQTSMYLCASSSWTGRSGNTIYFGEGSWLTVV.

The chain uses TRBV18 and TRBJ1-2; 10 nucleotides align to TRBD1. The CDR3 consists of 14 residues. The V gene end was trimmed by 4 bases and the J gene end by 5 bases; junction bases not matched to a gene: 4. Germline V gene data show CDR1 as KGHSH and CDR2 as LQKENI. The CDR3 region is CASSQGTGDYGYTF. The CDR3 coding sequence is TGTGCCAGCTCACAGGGGACAGGGGATTATGGCTACACCTTC.

The chain recombines TRBV2 with TRBJ2-3, with D tentatively TRBD1 (6 bases). This CDR3 has 13 residues. Germline CDR1 and CDR2: SNHLY and FYNNEI. Trimming stripped 5 bases from V and 2 bases from J, with 8 bases between. CDR3 protein: CASSWDNTDTQYF. The CDR3 bases are TGTGCCAGCAGTTGGGACAACACAGATACGCAGTATTTT.